Below are 10 T cell receptor beta chains sequenced from a single sample in a study of blood T cell repertoires in COVID-19 (dated by TCRdb to between 2020 and 2021). Library preparation was by the immunoSEQ multiplex PCR assay. This is the immuneACCESS table as TCRdb keeps it, with only in-frame sequences that have V and J called. A part of the clones is gone; compared with another copy, unresolved V genes explain less than half, and the rest is unexplained. Here the sample has 200,000 to 300,000 clones; 80% to 85% occur a single time. The top ten clones comprise 27% of the sample. Material: peripheral blood. These receptors came from a man in his forties or fifties with acute or convalescent COVID-19.

This clone was observed a single time. The chain employs TRBV6-5 and TRBJ1-1, with TRBD1 as a possible D gene (5 bases). The CDR3 covers 14 residues. Trimming removed 0 bases from V and 5 bases from J, with 10 bases in between. CDR1 is MNHEY, CDR2 SVGAGI, per germline. The CDR3 DNA reads TGTGCCAGCAGTTACTCGAAAGGGGCAACTGAAGCTTTCTTT. Amino acids: CASSYSKGATEAFF.

The chain recombines TRBV6-5 with TRBJ2-7, with D possibly matching TRBD2 (6 bases). CDR1 and CDR2 (germline): MNHEY, SVGAGI. V was trimmed by 5 bases and J by 0 bases, leaving 11 bases between them. This CDR3 has 14 residues. CDR3 nucleotide sequence: TGTGCCAGCAGTACCCGGGACTCCTCCTACGAGCAGTACTTC. Translated: CASSTRDSSYEQYF.

This clone has only one observation. The gene calls are TRBV10-3 and TRBJ2-7; possible D gene TRBD2, 5 bases. The CDR3 contains 14 residues. Trimming took off 9 bases at V and 3 bases at J, with 18 bases between the two ends. Germline CDR1 and CDR2: ENHRY and SYGVKD. The CDR3 bases are TGTGCCATTGATGGAGGAGATGTAAACTACGAGCAGTACTTC. Protein product: CAIDGGDVNYEQYF.

This chain connects TRBV25-1 to TRBJ2-3; TRBD1 agrees at 7 bases. The junction had 23 bases not matched to a gene; V was cut back by 9 bases and J by 5 bases. The germline V gene has CDR1 MGHDK and CDR2 SYGVNS. The CDR3 is made up of 18 amino acids. The CDR3 here is CASYGTEKLNAHGDTQYF. Here the CDR3 DNA reads TGTGCCAGTTACGGGACAGAAAAATTAAATGCGCACGGAGATACGCAGTATTTT. The full variable domain, rest sourced from reference TRBV25-1 and TRBJ2-3, is EADIYQTPRYLVIGTGKKITLECSQTMGHDKMYWYQQDPGMELHLIHYSYGVNSTEKGDLSSESTVSRIRTEHFPLTLESARPSHTSQYLCASYGTEKLNAHGDTQYFGPGTRLTVL.

V is TRBV2 and J is TRBJ2-7; the D gene is possibly TRBD1 (5 bases). CDR1 is SNHLY and CDR2 is FYNNEI in the germline V gene. The CDR3 runs 12 residues. V was shortened by 5 bases and J by 3 bases, with 8 bases between the two germline ends. CDR3 region: CASSSDSYEQYF. The CDR3 DNA sequence: TGTGCCAGCAGTTCTGACAGCTACGAGCAGTACTTC.

With regard to this clone: Other DNA sequences in this sample translate to the same CDR3. For the CDR3, the DNA is TGTGCCAGCAGTTTCTCGGGAAACAATGAGCAGTTCTTC. This codes for CASSFSGNNEQFF. The gene calls are TRBV12-3 or TRBV12-4 and TRBJ2-1; D may be TRBD2 (5 bases). The CDR3 consists of 13 residues. The V and J ends lost 3 bases and 5 bases respectively, with 8 bases between them.

This chain links TRBV5-6 with TRBJ1-1; no clear D. V was shortened by 1 base and J by 11 bases, with 15 bases between the two germline ends. Germline V gene sequence: CDR1 SGHDT, CDR2 YYEEEE. The CDR3 consists of 13 residues. This CDR3 is CASSLYSRGGAFF. The CDR3 DNA reads TGTGCCAGCAGCTTGTATTCAAGAGGTGGCGCTTTCTTT.

This chain uses TRBV7-9 with TRBJ1-2, with 7 bases lining up with TRBD1. The CDR3 has 14 residues. The germline CDR1 and CDR2 sequences are SEHNR and FQNEAQ (reference sequence). V shed 2 bases, J shed 7 bases, and the junction held 7 bases outside the gene matches. The CDR3 DNA reads as TGTGCCAGCAGCTTACCGACAGGGCCTAGTGGCTACACCTTC. This sequence encodes CASSLPTGPSGYTF.

The J gene is TRBJ2-1, the V gene TRBV30, with TRBD2 identical over 8 bases. The V gene end was trimmed by 0 bases and the J gene end by 3 bases; junction bases not matched to a gene: 4. This CDR3 has 15 residues. Germline CDR1 GTSNPN, CDR2 SVGIG (reference sequence). The CDR3: CAWSVRTSGYNEQFF. The CDR3 coding sequence is TGTGCCTGGAGTGTACGTACTAGCGGCTACAATGAGCAGTTCTTC. Based on the CDR3 plus reference TRBV30 and TRBJ2-1, the full variable domain is SQTIHQWPATLVQPVGSPLSLECTVEGTSNPNLYWYRQAAGRGLQLLFYSVGIGQISSEVPQNLSASRPQDRQFILSSKKLLLSDSGFYLCAWSVRTSGYNEQFFGPGTRLTVL.

The chain carries TRBV7-2 and TRBJ2-1; 9 nucleotides agree with TRBD2. Germline V CDR1 and CDR2: SGHTA, FQGNSA. Trimming at V came to 5 bases and at J to 8 bases, leaving 13 bases not matched to a gene. This CDR3 has 16 residues. DNA of the CDR3: TGTGCCAGCAGCCAGGGTCTGGGACTAGCATCTCATGAGCAGTTCTTC. This gives the protein CASSQGLGLASHEQFF. Based on the CDR3 plus reference TRBV7-2 and TRBJ2-1, the full variable domain is GAGVSQSPSNKVTEKGKDVELRCDPISGHTALYWYRQSLGQGLEFLIYFQGNSAPDKSGLPSDRFSAERTGGSVSTLTIQRTQQEDSAVYLCASSQGLGLASHEQFFGPGTRLTVL.